The 26 T cell receptor beta chains listed next were all sequenced from one sample in a study of B cell selection in AIRE deficiency. Regulatory T cells were sorted as CD4+CD25hiCD127low/negative cells. Clones were read by immunoSEQ multiplex PCR, and TCRdb kept only the in-frame ones, dropping some. The sample shows approximately 21,000 clones, approximately 94% of them seen only once. The sample was Tregs sorted from PBMCs. These receptor sequences come from a human donor with AIRE deficiency.

On this clone: The junction departs from the called germline gene at one end, perhaps through a read error. The sample contains more than one DNA sequence encoding this CDR3. This chain uses TRBV5-1 with TRBJ2-2; 11 bases align to TRBD2. This CDR3 is built from 16 residues. Germline V lookup: CDR1 SGHRS, CDR2 YFSETQ. CDR3 residues: CASSWGLAENTGELFF. The CDR3 DNA reads TGCGCCAGCAGCTGGGGACTAGCGGAGAACACCGGGGAACTGTTTTTT.

This sequence joins TRBV5-1 and TRBJ2-1, with D hard to call. The CDR3 runs 14 residues. V lost 4 bases and J lost 0, with 8 bases in between. The germline V gene has CDR1 SGHRS and CDR2 YFSETQ. Here the CDR3 DNA reads TGCGCCAGCAGCGGGGTAAGCTCCTACAATGAGCAGTTCTTC. Its protein product is CASSGVSSYNEQFF.

This chain connects TRBV7-9 to TRBJ1-4; D call uncertain. Germline CDR1 reads SEHNR; CDR2 reads FQNEAQ (reference sequence). The CDR3 contains 14 residues. Between the trimmed V and J ends, which lost 3 bases and 6 bases, there was a span of 11 bases. The CDR3 loop reads CASSLWQDDEKLFF. The DNA for the CDR3 is TGTGCCAGCAGCTTGTGGCAGGACGATGAAAAACTGTTTTTT.

The chain joins TRBV19 to TRBJ2-2; 8 bases are a match to TRBD1. With V trimmed by 4 bases and J by 3 bases, 1 base remained unmatched. Germline lookup yields CDR1 LNHDA and CDR2 SQIVND (reference sequence). This CDR3 is 14 amino acids long. CDR3 region: CASSRQGYTGELFF. For the CDR3, the DNA is TGTGCCAGTAGTAGACAGGGGTACACCGGGGAGCTGTTTTTT.

This clone has only one observation. The gene calls are TRBV28 and TRBJ2-7; D tentatively fits TRBD1 or TRBD2 (5 bases each). Germline V CDR1 and CDR2: MDHEN, SYDVKM. V was trimmed by 11 bases and J by 6 bases, leaving 20 bases between them. The CDR3 spans 13 residues. CDR3 protein: CASFPPGRFEQYF. CDR3 DNA sequence: TGTGCCTCCTTCCCCCCGGGGCGCTTCGAGCAGTACTTC.

This chain connects TRBV18 to TRBJ1-5; D possibly corresponds to TRBD1 (5 bases). CDR3 length equals 13 residues. Germline V gene lookup returns CDR1 KGHSH and CDR2 LQKENI. V gave up 5 bases and J gave up 8 bases, with 13 bases separating them. The CDR3 DNA follows: TGTGCCAGCTCAGGGACCGCCTGGGAGCCCCAGCATTTT. Amino acids: CASSGTAWEPQHF.

This sequence joins TRBV5-1 and TRBJ2-1; 11 bases match TRBD2. Germline CDR1 reads SGHRS; CDR2 reads YFSETQ. V lost 5 bases and J lost 4; bases outside the gene matches: 8. The CDR3 sequence is 16 residues long. In nucleotides, the CDR3 is TGCGCCAGCAGGAAACTAGCGGGAGAGGGGTACAATGAGCAGTTCTTC. Protein: CASRKLAGEGYNEQFF.

The chain has TRBV5-4 and TRBJ2-7, with 11 bases aligning to TRBD2. Per the germline V gene, CDR1 is SGHNT and CDR2 is YYREEE (reference sequence). The V and J ends lost 4 bases and 5 bases, in that order; junction bases with no gene match: 8. The length of the CDR3 is 15 residues. CDR3 coding DNA: TGTGCCAGCAGCCTTAGCGGGAGGGCCGGCCACGAGCAGTACTTC. Translated: CASSLSGRAGHEQYF.

The rearrangement uses TRBV10-1 and TRBJ2-3, with 7 bases fitting TRBD1. The CDR3 has 13 amino acids. Germline CDR1 WNHNN, CDR2 SYGVQD (reference sequence). V shed 5 bases and J 6 bases; nucleotides not matched to a gene: 5. For the CDR3, the DNA is TGCGCCAGCAGTCTGCGACAGGGTGATACGCAGTATTTT. It codes for CASSLRQGDTQYF.

The chain employs TRBV7-9 and TRBJ1-2; D is unresolved. CDR1 and CDR2 (germline): SEHNR, FQNEAQ (reference sequence). V gave up 1 base and J gave up 7 bases, with 19 bases separating them. The CDR3 contains 16 residues. This CDR3 reads CASSLDPRAGNGGYTF. The CDR3 bases are TGTGCCAGCAGCTTAGATCCCCGGGCAGGCAACGGTGGCTACACCTTC.

This CDR3 reads CSVERVRGSGSSYEQYF. DNA of the CDR3: TGCAGCGTTGAGAGGGTCCGCGGTAGCGGTAGCTCCTACGAGCAGTACTTC. V gene TRBV29-1 combines with J gene TRBJ2-7; TRBD2 might be the D (6 bases). CDR1 and CDR2 (germline): SQVTM, ANQGSEA. The CDR3 consists of 17 residues. With 3 bases removed from V and 0 bases from J, the gap between germline ends came to 21 bases.

This chain uses TRBV7-8 with TRBJ2-2, with D possibly matching TRBD1 (6 bases). The V end lost 3 bases, the J end lost 6 bases, and 8 bases lay between the germline ends. Germline V CDR1 and CDR2: SGHVS, FQNEAQ. The CDR3 contains 13 residues. The chain's CDR3 is CASSFSGAGELFF. Written as DNA, the CDR3 is TGTGCCAGCAGCTTTTCAGGGGCCGGGGAGCTGTTTTTT.

The rearrangement joins TRBV6-5 to TRBJ2-2; D remains unclear. This CDR3 is 13 amino acids long. In germline, CDR1 is MNHEY, CDR2 SVGAGI. The V gene lost 7 bases and the J gene lost 7 bases, with 13 bases spanning the gap. CDR3 region: CASKSAGGGELFF. In DNA form, the CDR3 reads TGTGCCAGCAAGTCAGCCGGTGGCGGGGAGCTGTTTTTT.

This rearrangement joins TRBV9 to TRBJ2-2, with D possibly matching TRBD2 (6 bases). The CDR3 is 17 amino acids. Germline V lookup: CDR1 SGDLS, CDR2 YYNGEE. V lost 0 bases, J lost 0 bases, and 12 bases lay in between. CDR3 bases: TGTGCCAGCAGCGTAGATCCCGCGGGGACGAACACCGGGGAGCTGTTTTTT. Its protein is CASSVDPAGTNTGELFF.

The chain carries TRBV5-1 and TRBJ2-1, with no clear D. The ends were cut back, 2 bases at V and 0 bases at J, with 9 bases in the middle. Germline loops: CDR1 SGHRS, CDR2 YFSETQ. The CDR3 runs 15 residues. The CDR3 loop is CASSLSLSSYNEQFF. In DNA, the CDR3 is TGCGCCAGCAGCTTATCCCTGAGCTCCTACAATGAGCAGTTCTTC.

The chain recombines TRBV4-1 with TRBJ2-1; 8 bases map to TRBD1. The CDR3 loop spans 13 amino acids. The V and J ends lost 4 bases and 11 bases, in that order; junction bases with no gene match: 7. The germline CDR1 and CDR2 sequences are MGHRA and YSYEKL. The CDR3 spells CASSRPTGVKQFF. CDR3 nucleotide sequence: TGCGCCAGCAGCCGCCCGACAGGGGTGAAGCAGTTCTTC.

With respect to this clone: This sample includes further DNA sequences coding for the same CDR3. This sequence joins TRBV5-1 and TRBJ2-3; D gene uncertain. Trimming pared 4 bases from V and 0 bases from J, leaving 3 bases between. In germline, CDR1 is SGHRS, CDR2 YFSETQ. This CDR3 comprises 12 residues. CDR3 region: CASSPSTDTQYF. DNA of the CDR3: TGCGCCAGCAGCCCTAGCACAGATACGCAGTATTTT. The variable domain in full, completed from reference TRBV5-1 and TRBJ2-3, reads KAGVTQTPRYLIKTRGQQVTLSCSPISGHRSVSWYQQTPGQGLQFLFEYFSETQRNKGNFPGRFSGRQFSNSRSEMNVSTLELGDSALYLCASSPSTDTQYFGPGTRLTVL.

The V and J genes are TRBV6-1 and TRBJ2-7; tentative D call: TRBD1 (6 bases). Between the trimmed V and J ends, which lost 7 bases and 0 bases, there was a span of 10 bases. The CDR3 loop spans 13 amino acids. Germline V gene data show CDR1 as MNHNS and CDR2 as SASEGT. CDR3 sequence (DNA): TGTGCCAGCAACTGGGACATCTCCTACGAGCAGTACTTC. It specifies CASNWDISYEQYF.

The gene calls are TRBV29-1 and TRBJ2-3, with no clear D. This CDR3 region has 10 residues. Trimming shortened V by 6 bases and J by 4 bases, and 5 bases separated the two germline ends. CDR1 SQVTM and CDR2 ANQGSEA come from the germline V gene. CDR3 protein: CSVGSDTQYF. CDR3 coding DNA: TGCAGCGTAGGCTCAGATACGCAGTATTTT.

V gene TRBV20-1 combines with J gene TRBJ1-2, with D possibly matching TRBD1 (6 bases). V shed 3 bases and J shed 8 bases, with 10 bases lying between them. Per germline, CDR1 DFQATT and CDR2 SNEGSKA (reference sequence). This CDR3 is built from 11 residues. As DNA, the CDR3 is TGCAGTGCTAGGGGGGGCGCGGGCTACACCTTC. Encoded protein: CSARGGAGYTF.

The rearrangement uses TRBV28 and TRBJ2-2; 11 nucleotides match TRBD1. After removal of 5 bases from V and 5 bases from J, the junction contained 10 bases not matched to a gene. This CDR3 contains 17 residues. Germline V gene data show CDR1 as MDHEN and CDR2 as SYDVKM. CDR3 nucleotide sequence: TGTGCCAGCAGTGCCTCAGGGACAGGGGGGTTGACCGGGGAGCTGTTTTTT. This encodes CASSASGTGGLTGELFF.

The V gene is TRBV7-9, the J gene TRBJ2-6; D ambiguous. V lost 5 bases to trimming and J lost 1 base, with 6 bases between them. CDR1 and CDR2 from the germline V gene are SEHNR and FQNEAQ (reference sequence). The CDR3 covers 14 residues. In DNA, the CDR3 is TGTGCCAGCAGCGAAACGTCTGGGGCCAACGTCCTGACTTTC. Residues: CASSETSGANVLTF.

This chain joins TRBV7-2 and TRBJ2-7; possibly TRBD2 for D (6 bases). Per germline, CDR1 SGHTA and CDR2 FQGNSA. V was cut by 5 bases and J by 1 base, with 21 bases left in between. The CDR3 is made up of 17 amino acids. The CDR3 bases are TGTGCCAGCAGCGGACGTGTCGTAGCGGAAACGTCCTACGAGCAGTACTTC. Its protein product is CASSGRVVAETSYEQYF.

V and J are TRBV11-3 and TRBJ2-7, with 11 bases aligning to TRBD2. The CDR3 runs 15 residues. CDR1 is SGHNT and CDR2 is YENEEA in the germline V gene. V lost 1 base and J lost 2; bases outside the gene matches: 1. The chain's CDR3 is CASSLGTSGPYEQYF. CDR3 nucleotide sequence: TGTGCCAGCAGCTTAGGGACTAGCGGGCCCTACGAGCAGTACTTC. The whole variable domain, remainder taken from reference TRBV11-3 and TRBJ2-7, is EAGVVQSPRYKIIEKKQPVAFWCNPISGHNTLYWYLQNLGQGPELLIRYENEEAVDDSQLPKDRFSAERLKGVDSTLKIQPAELGDSAVYLCASSLGTSGPYEQYFGPGTRLTVT.

This clone occurred once. V and J are TRBV19 and TRBJ2-1; 7 nucleotides line up with TRBD2. V lost 4 bases to trimming and J lost 2 bases; unmatched junction nucleotides: 5. The V gene's germline CDR1 is LNHDA and CDR2 SQIVND (reference sequence). CDR3 size: 15 residues. The CDR3 spells CASSKSGIAYNEQFF. CDR3 DNA: TGTGCCAGTAGTAAGAGCGGGATTGCCTACAATGAGCAGTTCTTC.

Comments on this clone: The sample carries other DNA sequences with the same CDR3. The rearrangement uses TRBV18 and TRBJ2-2; D remains unclear. V was cut by 0 bases and J by 5 bases, with 4 bases left in between. The CDR3 runs 13 residues. The V gene's germline CDR1 is KGHSH and CDR2 LQKENI. CDR3: CASSPPGTGELFF. In nucleotides, the CDR3 is TGTGCCAGCTCACCACCTGGGACCGGGGAGCTGTTTTTT.